Sequencing of this TCR beta chain was carried out in a study of blood T cells in healthy people across ages. Study-level points and caveats: Whereas aged donors had fewer naive CD4+ cells, long-lived donors had more of them and higher diversity. A strong correlation was seen between TCR beta diversity and naive T cell percentage.

This clonotype was observed a few times. Its target is not known. Every sample had a minimum of 6 million PBMCs isolated. A second PCR of about 7 to 12 cycles used a sample-barcoded 5' primer and a J-beta primer mix. TCRdb re-called the 5' RACE reads with MiXCR, one entry per CDR3 protein. This table holds 1.5 million to 1.8 million distinct CDR3 sequences, 35% to 45% found once. Sequencing used blood. The TCR originated in a woman under 30 in good health.

The CDR3 is CARRLAGGYEQYF. CDR3 in DNA: TGTGCCAGAAGACTAGCGGGAGGCTACGAGCAGTACTTC. The chain is built from TRBV6-2 or TRBV6-3 and TRBJ2-7; 13 bases fit TRBD2. This CDR3 is 13 amino acids long. CDR1 is MNHEY and CDR2 is SVGEGT in the germline V gene. V lost 9 bases to trimming and J lost 3 bases; unmatched junction nucleotides: 2.